This T cell receptor beta chain was identified during a study of radiation and T cells in renal cell carcinoma. Specified treatment: 15 Gy SBRT to primary tumor, nephrectomy 4 weeks later. Nephrectomy followed 15 Gy stereotactic body radiation by 4 weeks. The tumor was a clear cell renal cell carcinoma. Whole-study findings and limits: From baseline, blood top tumor clonotypes peaked at 2 weeks post-radiation. Compared with controls, irradiated tumors showed greater TCR clonality.

Details on this clone: Its target is not known.

Some clones are missing from TCRdb's copy, which holds only in-frame ones; the method was immunoSEQ multiplex PCR. The sample includes around 9,300 clones, more than 60% of them seen just once. This specimen consisted of tumor tissue, obtained from a patient whose treatment included radiotherapy and nephrectomy. The receptor comes from a woman aged 50 to 65 with renal cell carcinoma.

DNA of the CDR3: TGTGCCAGCAGCCCATACAGGGGGACCTACGAGCAGTACTTC. This translates into CASSPYRGTYEQYF. The chain has TRBV7-8 and TRBJ2-7, with TRBD1 identical over 8 bases. This CDR3 is built from 14 residues. V shed 5 bases, J shed 2 bases, and the junction held 5 bases outside the gene matches. Germline V gene data show CDR1 as SGHVS and CDR2 as FQNEAQ.